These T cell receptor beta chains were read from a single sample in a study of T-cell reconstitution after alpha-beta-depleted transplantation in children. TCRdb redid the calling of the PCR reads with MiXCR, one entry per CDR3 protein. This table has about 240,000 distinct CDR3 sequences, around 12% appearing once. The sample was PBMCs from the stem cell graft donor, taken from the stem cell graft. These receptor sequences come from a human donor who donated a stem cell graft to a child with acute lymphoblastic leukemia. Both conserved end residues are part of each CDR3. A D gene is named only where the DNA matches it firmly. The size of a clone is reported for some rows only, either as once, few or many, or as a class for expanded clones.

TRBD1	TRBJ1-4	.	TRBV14	TGTGCCAGCAGCCAAGATCACAGGGGGCGGGAAAAACTGTTTTTT	CASSQDHRGREKLFF
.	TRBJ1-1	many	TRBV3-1	TGTGCCAGCAGCCAAGGGGACGGCGCTGAAGCTTTCTTT	CASSQGDGAEAFF
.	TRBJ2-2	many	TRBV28	TGTGCCAGCAGTTTTCCGGGGGCCGGGGAGCTGTTTTTT	CASSFPGAGELFF
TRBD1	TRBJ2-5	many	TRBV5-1	TGCGCCAGCAGCACTCGACAGGGTCCCGAGACCCAGTACTTC	CASSTRQGPETQYF
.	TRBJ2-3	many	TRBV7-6	TGTGCCAGCACCCCACAAAGAGTTTTCACAGATACGCAGTATTTT	CASTPQRVFTDTQYF
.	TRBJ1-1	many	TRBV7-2	TGTGCCAGCAGCTTAAACCCAGGTGCCACTGAAGCTTTCTTT	CASSLNPGATEAFF
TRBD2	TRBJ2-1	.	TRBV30	TGTGCCTACACTCAGGGGACTAGCGGGAGGAATGAGCAGTTCTTC	CAYTQGTSGRNEQFF
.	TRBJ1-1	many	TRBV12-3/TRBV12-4	TGTGCCAGCAGTCCTTTTGAAGCTTTCTTT	CASSPFEAFF
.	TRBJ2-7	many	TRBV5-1	TGCGCCAGCAGCTTGGGCGGGTTCGCCTACGAGCAGTACTTC	CASSLGGFAYEQYF
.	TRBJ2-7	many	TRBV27	TGTGCCAGCAGTTTCCTGGACGGTGCCTACGAGCAGTACTTC	CASSFLDGAYEQYF
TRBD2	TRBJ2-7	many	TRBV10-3	TGTGCCACTAGCGGGGACTCCTACGAGCAGTACTTC	CATSGDSYEQYF
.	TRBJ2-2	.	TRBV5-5	TGTGCCATGGGCCCGGGGGTCATCACCGGGGAGCTGTTTTTT	CAMGPGVITGELFF
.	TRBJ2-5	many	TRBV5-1	TGCGCCAGCACCAATCCAGGGCAGGAAGAGACCCAGTACTTC	CASTNPGQEETQYF
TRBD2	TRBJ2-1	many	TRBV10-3	TGTGCCATCAGTGTAGCGGGGAACAATGAGCAGTTCTTC	CAISVAGNNEQFF
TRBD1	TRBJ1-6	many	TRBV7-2	TGTGCCAGCAGCTTCAGGGACAGCTTTAATTCACCCCTCCACTTT	CASSFRDSFNSPLHF
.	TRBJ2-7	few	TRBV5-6	TGTGCCAGCAGCTTTCAGGGTATCTCCTACGAGCAGTACTTC	CASSFQGISYEQYF
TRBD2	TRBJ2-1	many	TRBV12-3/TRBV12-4	TGTGCCAGCAGTTTACCGGGACTAGCGGTTTACAATGAGCAGTTCTTC	CASSLPGLAVYNEQFF
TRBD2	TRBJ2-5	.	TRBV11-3	TGTGCCAGCAGCACAGGGACTAGCGGGAAAGAGACCCAGTACTTC	CASSTGTSGKETQYF
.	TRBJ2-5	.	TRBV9	TGTGCCAGCAGCCCCACAAGCCGGCCCGAAGAGACCCAGTACTTC	CASSPTSRPEETQYF
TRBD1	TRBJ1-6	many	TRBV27	TGTGCCAGCCTATCCGGGGACAGGGAGAATTCACCCCTCCACTTT	CASLSGDRENSPLHF
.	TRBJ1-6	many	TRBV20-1	TGCAGTGCTAGAGAGGTTAGGGGTTATTATTCACCCCTCCACTTT	CSAREVRGYYSPLHF
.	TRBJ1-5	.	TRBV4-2	TGTGCCAGCAGCCCCGACATTTCAGGGCAGCCCCAGCATTTT	CASSPDISGQPQHF
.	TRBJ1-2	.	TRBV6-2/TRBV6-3	TGTGCCAGCAGTTACTCTCTGGGGACGAACTATGGCTACACCTTC	CASSYSLGTNYGYTF
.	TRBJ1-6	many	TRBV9	TGTGCCAGCAGCGTAGAAGGCGCCTATAATTCACCCCTCCACTTT	CASSVEGAYNSPLHF
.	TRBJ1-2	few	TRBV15	TGTGCCACCAGCAGAGATTTCAGTGGAGACAGGGGCTACACCTTC	CATSRDFSGDRGYTF
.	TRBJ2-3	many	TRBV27	TGTGCCAGCAGTCCCAGACCCCGGGGGCAGGCAGATACGCAGTATTTT	CASSPRPRGQADTQYF
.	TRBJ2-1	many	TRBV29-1	TGCAGCGTTGATTCGGCCATCAGCTACAATGAGCAGTTCTTC	CSVDSAISYNEQFF
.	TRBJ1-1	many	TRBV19	TGTGCCAGTAGTATTCAAATTGGCACTGAAGCTTTCTTT	CASSIQIGTEAFF
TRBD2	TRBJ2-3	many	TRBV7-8	TGTGCCAGCAGCTTCGGGCGGGGGGGCCTCACAGATACGCAGTATTTT	CASSFGRGGLTDTQYF
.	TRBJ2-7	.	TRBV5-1	TGCGCCAGCTACGACCAATACTCGTCCTACGAGCAGTACTTC	CASYDQYSSYEQYF
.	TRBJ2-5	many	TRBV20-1	TGCAGTGCTCGGGGTTTTTGGGGGGAAGAGACCCAGTACTTC	CSARGFWGEETQYF
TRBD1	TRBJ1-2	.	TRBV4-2	TGTGCCAGCAGCCAAGACTCGGGGACAGGTCGCTACACCTTC	CASSQDSGTGRYTF
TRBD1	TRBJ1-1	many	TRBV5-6	TGTGCCAGCAGCCGCGACAGGGGCCGGGCGAACACTGAAGCTTTCTTT	CASSRDRGRANTEAFF
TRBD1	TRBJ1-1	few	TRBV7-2	TGTGCCAGCAGCTTAGTGGGACAGACGAACACTGAAGCTTTCTTT	CASSLVGQTNTEAFF
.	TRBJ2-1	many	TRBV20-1	TGCAGTGCTAGAGATGTGTTGAGCAATGAGCAGTTCTTC	CSARDVLSNEQFF
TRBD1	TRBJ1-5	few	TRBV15	TGTGCCACTGGGACAGGTAATCAGCCCCAGCATTTT	CATGTGNQPQHF
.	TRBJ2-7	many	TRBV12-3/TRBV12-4	TGTGCCAGCAAAATAGAGAGCTCCTACGAGCAGTACTTC	CASKIESSYEQYF
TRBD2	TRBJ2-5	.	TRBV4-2	TGTGCCAGCAGCCAAGATGTGACTAGCGGGAGTAAGACCCAGTACTTC	CASSQDVTSGSKTQYF
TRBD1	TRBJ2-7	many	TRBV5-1	TGCGCCAGCAGCTCGGGACAGACCTACGAGCAGTACTTC	CASSSGQTYEQYF
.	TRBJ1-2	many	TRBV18	TGTGCCAGCTCACCACCGCCGGGGTCCTATGGCTACACCTTC	CASSPPPGSYGYTF
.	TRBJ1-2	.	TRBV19	TGTGCCAGTAGTATCCTTGGGCGGAACACCTACTATGGCTACACCTTC	CASSILGRNTYYGYTF
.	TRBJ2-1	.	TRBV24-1	TGTGCCACCAGTGATTTAACTAGCAGCGCCTACAATGAGCAGTTCTTC	CATSDLTSSAYNEQFF
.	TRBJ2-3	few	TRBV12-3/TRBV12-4	TGTGCCAGCAGTCCAATCGACGCAGATACGCAGTATTTT	CASSPIDADTQYF
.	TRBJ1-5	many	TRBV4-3	TGCGCCAGCAGCCAAGAGATAAATCAGCCCCAGCATTTT	CASSQEINQPQHF